Below, 23 T cell receptor beta chains from the same sample are listed, as sequenced in a study of identical twins. A single record per CDR3 protein comes from TCRdb applying MiXCR to the 5' RACE reads. The data contain some 250,000 distinct CDR3 sequences, more than 9.5% of them singletons. The sample was also linked to a second study, of yellow fever vaccine responses in identical twins.

What was sequenced was memory (CD45RO+) T cells sorted from blood. These receptors all stem from a woman under 30 in good health.

This clonotype appeared a few times. The chain uses TRBV3-1 and TRBJ2-5; 9 bases are a match to TRBD2. J was trimmed by 1 base and V by 1 base; bases with no gene match: 7. Germline CDR1 reads LGHDT; CDR2 reads YNNKEL (reference sequence). The CDR3 consists of 17 residues. The CDR3 protein is CASSQGLASGAQETQYF. The CDR3 DNA is TGTGCCAGCAGCCAAGGCTTGGCTAGCGGGGCCCAAGAGACCCAGTACTTC.

This clonotype was recorded at least ten times. The V call is TRBV5-1, the J call TRBJ2-3, with D possibly being TRBD1 (5 bases). Germline V gene sequence: CDR1 SGHRS, CDR2 YFSETQ. The ends were cut back, 4 bases at V and 6 bases at J, with 9 bases in the middle. The CDR3 has 12 residues. The CDR3 here is CASSQQGDTQYF. CDR3 nucleotides: TGCGCCAGCAGCCAGCAGGGCGATACGCAGTATTTT. The variable domain in full, completed from reference TRBV5-1 and TRBJ2-3, reads KAGVTQTPRYLIKTRGQQVTLSCSPISGHRSVSWYQQTPGQGLQFLFEYFSETQRNKGNFPGRFSGRQFSNSRSEMNVSTLELGDSALYLCASSQQGDTQYFGPGTRLTVL.

This clonotype was picked up many times. The J gene is TRBJ2-2, the V gene TRBV12-3 or TRBV12-4; tentative D call: TRBD1 (5 bases). Trimming pared 6 bases from V and 6 bases from J, leaving 17 bases between. The CDR3 runs 15 residues. CDR3 loop: CASSRDSKGPGELFF. Here the CDR3 DNA reads TGTGCCAGCAGCCGCGACAGTAAGGGCCCCGGGGAGCTGTTTTTT.

The V gene is TRBV3-1, the J gene TRBJ1-3; perhaps TRBD1 as D (5 bases). This CDR3 contains 16 residues. V shed 0 bases and J shed 6 bases, with 15 bases lying between them. The germline V gene encodes CDR1 LGHDT and CDR2 YNNKEL (reference sequence). CDR3 residues: CASSQDPGGGENTIYF. The CDR3 coding sequence is TGTGCCAGCAGCCAAGACCCCGGTGGGGGGGAAAACACCATATATTTT. The whole variable domain, filled in from reference TRBV3-1 and TRBJ1-3, reads DTAVSQTPKYLVTQMGNDKSIKCEQNLGHDTMYWYKQDSKKFLKIMFSYNNKELIINETVPNRFSPKSPDKAHLNLHINSLELGDSAVYFCASSQDPGGGENTIYFGEGSWLTVV.

This clonotype came up a few times. This sequence joins TRBV6-1 and TRBJ2-1, with D tentatively TRBD1 (6 bases). Per the germline V gene, CDR1 is MNHNS and CDR2 is SASEGT. The V gene lost 6 bases and the J gene lost 3 bases, with 15 bases spanning the gap. The CDR3 extends over 15 amino acids. In DNA, the CDR3 is TGTGCCAGCAGCCCCGAAGGACAGTACTACAATGAGCAGTTCTTC. Protein: CASSPEGQYYNEQFF.

This clonotype occurred a few times. This chain uses TRBV7-9 with TRBJ2-1; TRBD1 matches at 9 bases. Germline loops: CDR1 SEHNR, CDR2 FQNEAQ (reference sequence). The CDR3 runs to 15 residues. The junction had 5 bases not matched to a gene; V was cut back by 6 bases and J by 2 bases. CDR3 region: CASRGWDRAYNEQFF. The CDR3 nucleotides read TGTGCCAGCAGAGGATGGGACAGGGCCTACAATGAGCAGTTCTTC. Full variable domain (rest looked up from reference TRBV7-9 and TRBJ2-1): DTGVSQNPRHKITKRGQNVTFRCDPISEHNRLYWYRQTLGQGPEFLTYFQNEAQLEKSRLLSDRFSAERPKGSFSTLEIQRTEQGDSAMYLCASRGWDRAYNEQFFGPGTRLTVL.

The chain combines TRBV5-1 with TRBJ2-5; perhaps D is TRBD1 or TRBD2 (5 bases each). This CDR3 spans 15 amino acids. Germline V lookup: CDR1 SGHRS, CDR2 YFSETQ. Trimming stripped 4 bases from V and 7 bases from J, with 20 bases between. The DNA for the CDR3 is TGCGCCAGCAGCCCCGGGGCCGTCGGTGGTGCGACCCAGTACTTC. Encoded protein: CASSPGAVGGATQYF.

The chain carries TRBV29-1 and TRBJ2-1; D may be TRBD1 (6 bases). Trimming left V 5 bases short and J 0 bases short, with 8 bases between. The CDR3 is 13 residues long. Per germline, CDR1 SQVTM and CDR2 ANQGSEA. The CDR3 protein is CSVTGISYNEQFF. In DNA, the CDR3 is TGCAGCGTTACAGGGATCTCCTACAATGAGCAGTTCTTC.

This clonotype has at least ten counts. The chain uses TRBV7-9 and TRBJ2-5; D not resolved. The germline V gene has CDR1 SEHNR and CDR2 FQNEAQ (reference sequence). V lost 5 bases, J lost 1 base, and 8 bases lay in between. The CDR3 totals 13 residues. The CDR3 sequence: CASSRMRQETQYF. In nucleotides, the CDR3 is TGTGCCAGCAGCCGGATGCGCCAAGAGACCCAGTACTTC.

J is TRBJ2-5 and V is TRBV7-2; D is unresolved. The CDR3 is 13 amino acids. V was clipped by 3 bases and J by 5 bases, with 10 bases between them. Germline V CDR1 and CDR2: SGHTA, FQGNSA. The CDR3 DNA follows: TGTGCCAGCAGCTTCCCCGGGCGCGAGACCCAGTACTTC. This translates into CASSFPGRETQYF. The full variable domain, its missing parts supplied by reference TRBV7-2 and TRBJ2-5, is GAGVSQSPSNKVTEKGKDVELRCDPISGHTALYWYRQSLGQGLEFLIYFQGNSAPDKSGLPSDRFSAERTGGSVSTLTIQRTQQEDSAVYLCASSFPGRETQYFGPGTRLLVL.

The chain couples TRBV9 to TRBJ2-7, with D perhaps matching TRBD1 (6 bases). CDR3 length: 15 residues. CDR1 and CDR2 (germline): SGDLS, YYNGEE. V was clipped by 3 bases and J by 0 bases, with 13 bases between them. The CDR3 is CASSGRQESSYEQYF. CDR3 in DNA: TGTGCCAGCAGCGGCCGACAGGAGAGCTCCTACGAGCAGTACTTC.

This clonotype was observed a few times. The chain has TRBV15 and TRBJ2-2; the D call may be TRBD1 or TRBD2 (6 bases each). CDR1 LNHNV and CDR2 YYDKDF come from the germline V gene (reference sequence). V lost 0 bases, J lost 4 bases, and 9 bases lay in between. This CDR3 contains 15 residues. The CDR3 sequence is CATSRDEGGTGELFF. CDR3 in DNA: TGTGCCACCAGCAGAGATGAGGGGGGCACCGGGGAGCTGTTTTTT.

The chain carries TRBV7-3 and TRBJ2-1; 8 bases fit TRBD2. Trimming cost V 1 base and J 9 bases; bases outside gene matches: 11. This CDR3 spans 16 amino acids. CDR1 SGHTA and CDR2 FQGTGA come from the germline V gene. The CDR3: CASSLMGLAGGGEQFF. The CDR3 region has the DNA TGTGCCAGCAGCTTAATGGGGCTAGCGGGTGGCGGTGAGCAGTTCTTC. Complete variable domain (other parts from reference TRBV7-3 and TRBJ2-1): GAGVSQTPSNKVTEKGKYVELRCDPISGHTALYWYRQSLGQGPEFLIYFQGTGAADDSGLPNDRFFAVRPEGSVSTLKIQRTERGDSAVYLCASSLMGLAGGGEQFFGPGTRLTVL.

CDR3 in amino acids: CASSHAPGQGNNEQFF. Here the CDR3 DNA reads TGCGCCAGCAGCCACGCTCCGGGACAGGGCAACAATGAGCAGTTCTTC. The chain links TRBV10-2 to TRBJ2-1, with 9 nucleotides matching TRBD1. CDR3 size: 16 residues. Germline V gene lookup returns CDR1 WSHSY and CDR2 SAAADI. With V trimmed by 6 bases and J by 5 bases, 11 bases remained unmatched.

This chain links TRBV28 with TRBJ2-3, with a possible D match to TRBD2 (7 bases). The germline V and J ends were trimmed by 11 bases and 1 base, with 16 bases remaining between them. The CDR3 has 14 residues. Germline CDR1 and CDR2: MDHEN and SYDVKM. This chain's CDR3 is CAWGGGPRTDTQYF. The CDR3 coding sequence is TGTGCCTGGGGGGGGGGCCCTCGCACAGATACGCAGTATTTT.

This clonotype has a handful of counts. The CDR3, as DNA: TGTGCCAGCAGCGGGACTAGCGGGAGGGCCTCCTCCTACAATGAGCAGTTCTTC. Translated, it gives CASSGTSGRASSYNEQFF. The J gene is TRBJ2-1, the V gene TRBV6-1; TRBD2 matches at 16 bases. Germline-derived CDR1 and CDR2 are MNHNS and SASEGT. This CDR3 has 18 amino acids. V gave up 6 bases and J gave up 0 bases; unmatched junction bases: 5.

The chain carries TRBV6-5 and TRBJ2-3, with D tentatively TRBD2 (5 bases). Trimming cost V 2 bases and J 1 base, with 16 bases left between them. The CDR3 length is 17 residues. The germline gives CDR1 MNHEY, CDR2 SVGAGI. The CDR3 DNA is TGTGCCAGCAGTTACGGCGTCGCGAGTAGCGGCACAGATACGCAGTATTTT. Translation gives CASSYGVASSGTDTQYF.

Only a few counts were recorded for this clonotype. The chain has TRBV4-3 and TRBJ2-7, with D perhaps matching TRBD1 or TRBD2 (5 bases each). The germline gives CDR1 LGHNA, CDR2 YSLEER. V lost 0 bases and J 1 base, leaving 16 bases between the germline ends. This CDR3 comprises 17 residues. CDR3 DNA: TGCGCCAGCAGCCAAGAAGGTACGTTGGGACCATCCTACGAGCAGTACTTC. It yields the protein CASSQEGTLGPSYEQYF.

This clonotype appeared many times. The chain recombines TRBV6-1 with TRBJ2-7, with 7 bases fitting TRBD2. Germline lookup yields CDR1 MNHNS and CDR2 SASEGT. Trimming removed 6 bases from V and 4 bases from J; junction bases left unmatched: 9. CDR3 length equals 14 residues. The CDR3 loop is CASSVGLPTYEQYF. DNA of the CDR3: TGTGCCAGCAGCGTGGGACTACCCACGTACGAGCAGTACTTC.

This sequence joins TRBV12-3 or TRBV12-4 and TRBJ2-2; TRBD2 agrees at 14 bases. V was clipped by 4 bases and J by 8 bases; unmatched bases: 6. The CDR3 extends over 16 amino acids. The CDR3 sequence: CASSWGTSGGTGELFF. The CDR3 DNA is TGTGCCAGCAGTTGGGGGACTAGCGGGGGAACGGGGGAGCTGTTTTTT.

This chain uses TRBV11-2 with TRBJ2-3, with 8 bases lining up with TRBD1. CDR3 size: 15 residues. The J segment lost 0 bases and the V segment lost 3 bases, leaving 2 bases of the junction unmatched. Germline CDR1 reads SGHAT; CDR2 reads FQNNGV. The CDR3 region is CASSFGQGSTDTQYF. As DNA, the CDR3 is TGTGCCAGCAGCTTCGGACAGGGTAGCACAGATACGCAGTATTTT.

About this clonotype: Germline and junction disagree at one end, which may indicate a read error. The rearrangement links TRBV29-1 to TRBJ1-2; tentatively, D is TRBD1 (6 bases). Looked up from germline, CDR1 is SQVTM and CDR2 is ANQGSEA. The CDR3 runs 13 residues. CDR3 nucleotides: TGCAGCGTCCTCTTACAGGGTATGGATGGCGACACCTTC. Protein sequence: CSVLLQGMDGDTF. The entire variable domain, with the rest obtained from reference TRBV29-1 and TRBJ1-2, is as follows: SAVISQKPSRDICQRGTSLTIQCQVDSQVTMMFWYRQQPGQSLTLIATANQGSEATYESGFVIDKFPISRPNLTFSTLTVSNMSPEDSSIYLCSVLLQGMDGDTFGSGTRLTVV.

The rearrangement links TRBV3-1 to TRBJ2-1; 7 bases fit TRBD1. Per germline, CDR1 LGHDT and CDR2 YNNKEL (reference sequence). The CDR3 is 15 residues long. V shed 1 base and J 10 bases; nucleotides not matched to a gene: 10. The CDR3 loop is CASSQGRGSRGEQFF. DNA for the CDR3: TGTGCCAGCAGCCAAGGCAGGGGGTCCAGAGGGGAGCAGTTCTTC.